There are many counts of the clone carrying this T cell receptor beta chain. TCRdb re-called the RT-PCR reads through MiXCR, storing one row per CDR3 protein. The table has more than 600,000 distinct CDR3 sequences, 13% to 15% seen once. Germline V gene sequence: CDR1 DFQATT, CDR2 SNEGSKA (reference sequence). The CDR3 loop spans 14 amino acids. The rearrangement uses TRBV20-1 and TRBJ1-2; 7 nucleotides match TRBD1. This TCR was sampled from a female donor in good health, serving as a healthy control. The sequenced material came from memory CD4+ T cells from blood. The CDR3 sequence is CSAPPQGLNYGYTF. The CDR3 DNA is TGCAGCGCGCCCCCACAGGGGCTCAACTATGGCTACACCTTC.